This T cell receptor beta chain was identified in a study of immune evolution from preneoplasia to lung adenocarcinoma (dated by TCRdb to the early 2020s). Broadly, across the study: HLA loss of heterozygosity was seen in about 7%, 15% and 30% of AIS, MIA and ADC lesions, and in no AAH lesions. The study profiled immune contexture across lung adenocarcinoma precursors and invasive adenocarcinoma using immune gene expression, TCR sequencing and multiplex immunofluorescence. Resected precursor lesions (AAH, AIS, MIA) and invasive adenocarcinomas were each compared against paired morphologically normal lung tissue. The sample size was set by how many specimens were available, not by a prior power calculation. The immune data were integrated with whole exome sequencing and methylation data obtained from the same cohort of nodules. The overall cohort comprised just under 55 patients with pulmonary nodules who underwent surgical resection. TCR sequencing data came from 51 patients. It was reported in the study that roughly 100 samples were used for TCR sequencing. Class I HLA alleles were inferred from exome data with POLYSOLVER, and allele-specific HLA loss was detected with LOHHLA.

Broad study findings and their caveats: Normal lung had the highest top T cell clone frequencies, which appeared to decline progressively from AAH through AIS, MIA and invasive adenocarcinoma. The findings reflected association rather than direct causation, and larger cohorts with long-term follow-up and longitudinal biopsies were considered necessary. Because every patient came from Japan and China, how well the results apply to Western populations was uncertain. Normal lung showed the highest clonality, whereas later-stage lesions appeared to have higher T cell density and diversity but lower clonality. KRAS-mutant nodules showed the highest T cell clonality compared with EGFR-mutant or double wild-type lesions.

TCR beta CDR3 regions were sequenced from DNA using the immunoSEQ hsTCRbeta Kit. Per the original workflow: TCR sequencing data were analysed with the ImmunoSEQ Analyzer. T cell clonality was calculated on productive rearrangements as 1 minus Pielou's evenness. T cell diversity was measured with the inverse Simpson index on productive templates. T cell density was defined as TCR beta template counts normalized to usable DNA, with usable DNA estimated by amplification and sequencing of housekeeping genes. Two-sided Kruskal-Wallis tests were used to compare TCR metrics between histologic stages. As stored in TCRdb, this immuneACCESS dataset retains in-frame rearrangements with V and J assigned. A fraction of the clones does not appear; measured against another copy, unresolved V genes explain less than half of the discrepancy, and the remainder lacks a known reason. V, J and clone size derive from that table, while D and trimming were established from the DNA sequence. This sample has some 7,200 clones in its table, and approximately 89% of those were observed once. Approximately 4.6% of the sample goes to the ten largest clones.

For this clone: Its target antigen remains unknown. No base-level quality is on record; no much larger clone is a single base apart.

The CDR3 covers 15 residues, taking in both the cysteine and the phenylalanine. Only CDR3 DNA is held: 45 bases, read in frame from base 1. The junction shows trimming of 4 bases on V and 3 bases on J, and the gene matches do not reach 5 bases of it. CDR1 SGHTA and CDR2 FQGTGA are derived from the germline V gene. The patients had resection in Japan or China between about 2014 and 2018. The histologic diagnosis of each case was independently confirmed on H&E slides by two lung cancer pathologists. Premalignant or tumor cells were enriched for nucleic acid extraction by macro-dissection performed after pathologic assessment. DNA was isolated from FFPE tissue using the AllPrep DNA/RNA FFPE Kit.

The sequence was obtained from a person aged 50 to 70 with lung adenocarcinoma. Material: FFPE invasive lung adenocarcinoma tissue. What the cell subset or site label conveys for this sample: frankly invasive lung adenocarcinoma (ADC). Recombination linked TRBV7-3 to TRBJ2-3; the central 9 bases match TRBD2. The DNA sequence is TGTGCCAGCAGCTACCCGGGACTAGCTACAGATACGCAGTATTTT. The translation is CASSYPGLATDTQYF. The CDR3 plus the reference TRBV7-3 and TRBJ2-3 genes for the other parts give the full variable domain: GAGVSQTPSNKVTEKGKYVELRCDPISGHTALYWYRQSLGQGPEFLIYFQGTGAADDSGLPNDRFFAVRPEGSVSTLKIQRTERGDSAVYLCASSYPGLATDTQYFGPGTRLTVL.